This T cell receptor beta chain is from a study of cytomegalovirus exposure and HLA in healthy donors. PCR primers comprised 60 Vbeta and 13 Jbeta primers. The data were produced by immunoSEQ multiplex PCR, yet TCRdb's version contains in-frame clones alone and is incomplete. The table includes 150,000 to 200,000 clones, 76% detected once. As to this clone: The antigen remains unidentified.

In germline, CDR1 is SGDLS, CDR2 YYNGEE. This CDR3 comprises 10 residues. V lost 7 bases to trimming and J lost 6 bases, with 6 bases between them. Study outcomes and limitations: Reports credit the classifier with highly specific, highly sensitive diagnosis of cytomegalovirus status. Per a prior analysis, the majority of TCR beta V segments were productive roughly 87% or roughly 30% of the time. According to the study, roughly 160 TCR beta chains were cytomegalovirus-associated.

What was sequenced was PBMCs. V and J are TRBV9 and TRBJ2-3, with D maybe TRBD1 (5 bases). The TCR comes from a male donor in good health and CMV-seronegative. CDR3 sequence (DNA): TGTGCCAGCGGGGCGGATACGCAGTATTTT. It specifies CASGADTQYF. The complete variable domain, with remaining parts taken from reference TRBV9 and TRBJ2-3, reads DSGVTQTPKHLITATGQRVTLRCSPRSGDLSVYWYQQSLDQGLQFLIQYYNGEERAKGNILERFSAQQFPDLHSELNLSSLELGDSALYFCASGADTQYFGPGTRLTVL.